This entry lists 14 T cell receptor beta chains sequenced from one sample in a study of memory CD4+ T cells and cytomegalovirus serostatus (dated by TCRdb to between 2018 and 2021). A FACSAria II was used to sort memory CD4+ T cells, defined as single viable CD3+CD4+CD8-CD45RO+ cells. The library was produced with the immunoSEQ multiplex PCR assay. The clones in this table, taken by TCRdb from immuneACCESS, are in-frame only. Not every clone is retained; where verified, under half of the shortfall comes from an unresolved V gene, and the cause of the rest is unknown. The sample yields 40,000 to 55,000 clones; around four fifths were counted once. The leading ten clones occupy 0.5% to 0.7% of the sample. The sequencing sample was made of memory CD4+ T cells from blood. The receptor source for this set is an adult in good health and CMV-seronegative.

The CDR3 loop is CSVVGQVNTGELFF. DNA of the CDR3: TGCAGCGTTGTGGGACAAGTGAACACCGGGGAGCTGTTTTTT. The chain employs TRBV29-1 and TRBJ2-2; possible D gene TRBD1, 6 bases. Germline loops: CDR1 SQVTM, CDR2 ANQGSEA. Deletions cut 4 bases from V and 1 base from J, with 10 bases between. The CDR3 has 14 residues.

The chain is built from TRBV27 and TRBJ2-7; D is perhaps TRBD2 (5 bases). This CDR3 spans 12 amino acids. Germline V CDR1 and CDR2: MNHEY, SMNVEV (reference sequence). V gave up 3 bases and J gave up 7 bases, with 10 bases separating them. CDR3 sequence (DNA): TGTGCCAGCAGTTTTATCTCGGGAGAGCAGTACTTC. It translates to CASSFISGEQYF.

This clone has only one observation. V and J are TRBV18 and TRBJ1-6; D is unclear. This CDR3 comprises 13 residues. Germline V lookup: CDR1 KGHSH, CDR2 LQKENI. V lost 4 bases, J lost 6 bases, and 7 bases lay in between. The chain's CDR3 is CASSLAANSPLHF. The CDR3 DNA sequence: TGTGCCAGCTCACTTGCAGCTAATTCACCCCTCCACTTT.

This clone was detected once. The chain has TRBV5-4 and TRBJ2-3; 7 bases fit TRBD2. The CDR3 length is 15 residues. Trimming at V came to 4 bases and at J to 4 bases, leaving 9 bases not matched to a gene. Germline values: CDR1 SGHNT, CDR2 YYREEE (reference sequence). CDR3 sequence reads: CASSPLAALPDTQYF. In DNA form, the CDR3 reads TGTGCCAGCAGCCCTCTAGCGGCCCTCCCAGATACGCAGTATTTT.

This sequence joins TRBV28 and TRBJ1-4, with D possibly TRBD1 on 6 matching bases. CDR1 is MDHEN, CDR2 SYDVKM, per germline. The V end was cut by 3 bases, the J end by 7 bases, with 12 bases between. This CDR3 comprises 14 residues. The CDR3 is CASSLGALGEKLFF. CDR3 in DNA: TGTGCCAGCAGTTTGGGGGCGCTAGGTGAAAAACTGTTTTTT.

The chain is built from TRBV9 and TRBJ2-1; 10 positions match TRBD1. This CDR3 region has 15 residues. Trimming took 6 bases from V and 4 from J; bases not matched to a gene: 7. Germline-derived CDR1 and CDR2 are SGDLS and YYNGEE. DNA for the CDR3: TGTGCCAGCACCTCCGGACAGGGGGGTTACAATGAGCAGTTCTTC. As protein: CASTSGQGGYNEQFF.

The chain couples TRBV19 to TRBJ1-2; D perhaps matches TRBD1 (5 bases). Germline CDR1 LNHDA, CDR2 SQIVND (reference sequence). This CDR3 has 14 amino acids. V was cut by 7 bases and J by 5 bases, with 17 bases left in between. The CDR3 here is CASKEGTIGYGYTF. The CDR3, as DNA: TGTGCCAGTAAAGAGGGGACTATCGGATATGGCTACACCTTC.

The CDR3 is CASSLDAGSNYGYTF. For the CDR3, the DNA is TGTGCCAGCAGCTTAGATGCAGGGTCAAACTATGGCTACACCTTC. The chain has TRBV7-2 and TRBJ1-2, with a tentative D call TRBD1 (5 bases). V was clipped by 1 base and J by 2 bases, with 11 bases between them. The CDR3 sequence is 15 residues long. Germline V CDR1 and CDR2: SGHTA, FQGNSA.

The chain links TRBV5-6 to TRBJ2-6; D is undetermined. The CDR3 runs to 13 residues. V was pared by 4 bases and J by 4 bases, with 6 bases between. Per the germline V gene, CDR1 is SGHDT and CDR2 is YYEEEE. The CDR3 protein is CASSPVGANVLTF. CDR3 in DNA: TGTGCCAGCAGCCCCGTGGGGGCCAACGTCCTGACTTTC.

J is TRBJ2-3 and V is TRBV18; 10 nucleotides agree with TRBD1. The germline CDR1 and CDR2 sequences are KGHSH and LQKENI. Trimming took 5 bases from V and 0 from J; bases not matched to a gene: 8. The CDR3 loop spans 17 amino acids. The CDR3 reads CASSFNQGQGSTDTQYF. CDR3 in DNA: TGTGCCAGCTCATTCAACCAGGGACAGGGGAGCACAGATACGCAGTATTTT.

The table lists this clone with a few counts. This CDR3 reads CAWSPRGGVSNEKLFF. The CDR3 coding sequence is TGTGCCTGGAGTCCCCGAGGGGGCGTTTCTAATGAAAAACTGTTTTTT. This chain uses TRBV30 with TRBJ1-4; 7 bases match TRBD1. This CDR3 is built from 16 residues. Per the germline V gene, CDR1 is GTSNPN and CDR2 is SVGIG (reference sequence). Trimming took 2 bases from V and 3 from J; bases not matched to a gene: 9.

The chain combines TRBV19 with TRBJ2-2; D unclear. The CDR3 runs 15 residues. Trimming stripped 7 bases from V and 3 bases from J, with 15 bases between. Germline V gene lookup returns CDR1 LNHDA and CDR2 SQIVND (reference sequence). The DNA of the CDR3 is TGTGCCAGTAATAAGGTAGATCGAGACACCGGGGAGCTGTTTTTT. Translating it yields CASNKVDRDTGELFF.

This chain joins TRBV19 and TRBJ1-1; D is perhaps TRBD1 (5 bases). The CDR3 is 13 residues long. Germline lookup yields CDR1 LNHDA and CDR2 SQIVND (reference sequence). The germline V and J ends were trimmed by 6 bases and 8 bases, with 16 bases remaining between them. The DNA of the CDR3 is TGTGCCAGTAGGGGGGGTGAGATCGTAGAAGCTTTCTTT. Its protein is CASRGGEIVEAFF.

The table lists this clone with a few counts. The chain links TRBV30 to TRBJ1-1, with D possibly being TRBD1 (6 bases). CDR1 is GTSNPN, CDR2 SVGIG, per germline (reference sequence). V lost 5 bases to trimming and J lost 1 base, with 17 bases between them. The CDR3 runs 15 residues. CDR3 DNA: TGTGCCTGGTGTCCCACCGGACAGAGGAACACTGAAGCTTTCTTT. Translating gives CAWCPTGQRNTEAFF.